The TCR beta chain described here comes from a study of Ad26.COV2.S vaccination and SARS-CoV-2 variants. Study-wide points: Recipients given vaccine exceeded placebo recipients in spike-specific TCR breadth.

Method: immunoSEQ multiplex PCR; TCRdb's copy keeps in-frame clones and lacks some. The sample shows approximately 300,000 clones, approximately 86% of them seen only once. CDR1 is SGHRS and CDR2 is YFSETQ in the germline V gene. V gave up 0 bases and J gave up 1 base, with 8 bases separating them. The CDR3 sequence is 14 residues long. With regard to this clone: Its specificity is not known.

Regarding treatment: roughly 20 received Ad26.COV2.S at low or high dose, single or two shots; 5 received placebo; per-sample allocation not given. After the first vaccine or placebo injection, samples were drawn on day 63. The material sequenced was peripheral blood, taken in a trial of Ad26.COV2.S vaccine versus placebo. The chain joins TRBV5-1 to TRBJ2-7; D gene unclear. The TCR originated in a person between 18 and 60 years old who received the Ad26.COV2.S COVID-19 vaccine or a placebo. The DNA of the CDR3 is TGCGCCAGCAGCTTGGATACTGGGTCCTACGAGCAGTACTTC. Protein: CASSLDTGSYEQYF.